The 2 T cell receptor beta chains below were found in one sample sequenced in a study of cytomegalovirus exposure and HLA in healthy donors. Amplification used 60 Vbeta primers and 13 Jbeta primers. Measured with immunoSEQ multiplex PCR; TCRdb has only the in-frame clones, and not every one. This sample has tens of thousands of clones, with about 70% found just once. What was sequenced was PBMCs. The receptors stem from a male donor in good health and CMV-seropositive.

This rearrangement joins TRBV5-4 to TRBJ2-5; 9 bases map to TRBD2. Germline lookup yields CDR1 SGHNT and CDR2 YYREEE (reference sequence). The CDR3 runs 16 residues. J lost 4 bases, V lost 4 bases, and 11 bases had no gene match. DNA of the CDR3: TGTGCCAGCAGCCTAGGTAGCGGGAGCACCGGAGAGACCCAGTACTTC. As protein: CASSLGSGSTGETQYF.

The chain links TRBV27 to TRBJ2-3; 11 bases map to TRBD1. V was clipped by 2 bases and J by 4 bases; unmatched bases: 8. The CDR3 has 17 residues. CDR1 is MNHEY, CDR2 SMNVEV, per germline (reference sequence). This chain's CDR3 is CASSLRRDRGIPDTQYF. In DNA form, the CDR3 reads TGTGCCAGCAGTTTACGACGGGACAGGGGGATTCCAGATACGCAGTATTTT.